The clone carrying this T cell receptor (beta chain) turned up a few times. The target antigen is unknown. ViraFEST expansion of antigen-specific CD4+ T cells with viral peptide pools preceded sequencing. Scientists isolated CD4+ T cells after a roughly nine-day culture period ended. All vaccine recipients tested negative for nucleocapsid antibodies and had never contracted SARS-CoV-2 infection. The sample originates from a study of vaccination effects on CD4 cells after COVID-19. Germline CDR1 MDHEN, CDR2 SYDVKM. Trimming took off 6 bases at V and 6 bases at J, with 5 bases between the two ends. The CDR3 consists of 11 residues. Repertoires were generated with immunoSEQ multiplex PCR, while TCRdb's copy carries only in-frame clones and drops some. The sample has under 75,000 clones; 80% are singletons.

The sequencing used CD4+ T cells from PBMCs cultured with SARS-CoV-2 spike peptides, collected before COVID-19 vaccination. This chain links TRBV28 with TRBJ2-2; no clear D gene. The TCR was taken from a human donor who received a COVID-19 vaccine. The CDR3 protein is CASSSPGELFF. The CDR3 nucleotides are TGTGCCAGCAGCTCTCCCGGGGAGCTGTTTTTT.